This TCR beta chain was obtained from a study of neurological immune-mediated disorders. This clonotype has ten or more counts. TCRdb re-called the 5' RACE reads with MiXCR, one entry per CDR3 protein. The sample yields under 50,000 distinct CDR3 sequences, around 10% seen once. V was cut by 0 bases and J by 4 bases, with 10 bases left in between. Germline V lookup: CDR1 LGHDT, CDR2 YNNKEL (reference sequence). The CDR3 has 15 amino acids. The rearrangement links TRBV3-1 to TRBJ1-5, with D maybe TRBD1 (6 bases). The receptor was derived from a woman aged 30 to 39 with HTLV-1-associated myelopathy (HAM/TSP). Sample: CD4+ T cells from blood. CDR3 loop: CASSQDQGRNQPQHF. The CDR3 bases are TGTGCCAGCAGCCAAGATCAGGGGCGGAATCAGCCCCAGCATTTT.